The 28 T cell receptor beta chains reported below all come from one sample, sequenced in a study of blood T cell repertoires in COVID-19. Assay: immunoSEQ multiplex PCR; the TCRdb copy retains only in-frame clones and omits some. This sample has 150,000 to 200,000 clones, with roughly nine tenths found just once. Sequenced: peripheral blood. These receptor sequences come from a woman between 55 and 75 years old with COVID-19, enrolled during active disease.

This clone came up once. The CDR3 coding sequence is TGTGCCACCAGTGATTTAGCGGACAGGCTCCAAGAGACCCAGTACTTC. Translated: CATSDLADRLQETQYF. The chain combines TRBV24-1 with TRBJ2-5; 7 positions match TRBD1. V lost 1 base and J lost 1; bases outside the gene matches: 5. Germline V gene lookup returns CDR1 KGHDR and CDR2 SFDVKD. The CDR3 extends over 16 amino acids.

This sequence joins TRBV19 and TRBJ1-1, with unresolved D. Trimming removed 5 bases from V and 11 bases from J, with 18 bases in between. Germline CDR1 reads LNHDA; CDR2 reads SQIVND (reference sequence). The CDR3 consists of 13 residues. CDR3 in amino acids: CASSSRHLHGAFF. The CDR3 bases are TGTGCCAGTAGTTCTAGGCATCTCCACGGGGCTTTCTTT. Full variable domain (outside the CDR3, taken from reference TRBV19 and TRBJ1-1): DGGITQSPKYLFRKEGQNVTLSCEQNLNHDAMYWYRQDPGQGLRLIYYSQIVNDFQKGDIAEGYSVSREKKESFPLTVTSAQKNPTAFYLCASSSRHLHGAFFGQGTRLTVV.

The V and J genes are TRBV5-6 and TRBJ1-5; TRBD1 matches at 7 bases. Germline CDR1 is SGHDT and CDR2 is YYEEEE. The V segment lost 2 bases and the J segment 5 bases; nucleotides outside the gene matches: 10. CDR3 length: 16 residues. CDR3 protein: CASSFGGTESHQPQHF. The CDR3 region has the DNA TGTGCCAGCAGCTTCGGTGGGACAGAATCGCATCAGCCCCAGCATTTT.

The chain recombines TRBV29-1 with TRBJ1-2, with D hard to call. CDR1 SQVTM and CDR2 ANQGSEA come from the germline V gene. V was trimmed by 3 bases and J by 8 bases, leaving 19 bases between them. The CDR3 runs 14 residues. The CDR3 reads CSVDLAGGRGGYTF. The CDR3, as DNA: TGCAGCGTTGACTTAGCAGGAGGGCGAGGAGGCTACACCTTC.

The J gene is TRBJ1-5, the V gene TRBV2; 8 bases match TRBD1. The CDR3 is made up of 15 amino acids. V was pared by 6 bases and J by 7 bases, with 11 bases of the junction left unmatched. Germline V gene sequence: CDR1 SNHLY, CDR2 FYNNEI. CDR3 nucleotides: TGTGCCAGCAGCCCCCGGACAGGGATAGGACAGCCCCAGCATTTT. As protein: CASSPRTGIGQPQHF.

The rearrangement links TRBV7-2 to TRBJ2-1, with 7 bases identical to TRBD2. Germline loops: CDR1 SGHTA, CDR2 FQGNSA. The CDR3 is made up of 15 amino acids. With V trimmed by 1 base and J by 2 bases, 2 bases remained unmatched. The CDR3 region is CASSLGGGAYNEQFF. DNA for the CDR3: TGTGCCAGCAGCTTAGGCGGGGGAGCCTACAATGAGCAGTTCTTC.

The chain has TRBV30 and TRBJ1-2, with no clear D. V dropped 1 base and J dropped 1 base, with 7 bases sitting between them. CDR3 size: 13 residues. Germline-derived CDR1 and CDR2 are GTSNPN and SVGIG (reference sequence). The CDR3 here is CAWSGEDNYGYTF. The CDR3 coding sequence is TGTGCCTGGAGTGGGGAGGATAACTATGGCTACACCTTC.

The V gene is TRBV19, the J gene TRBJ1-2, with a weak D call TRBD1 (6 bases). The CDR3 covers 14 residues. Looked up from germline, CDR1 is LNHDA and CDR2 is SQIVND (reference sequence). V gave up 6 bases and J gave up 5 bases, with 16 bases separating them. As DNA, the CDR3 is TGTGCCAGTAGGGGGACACCACCATTTTATGGCTACACCTTC. Its protein is CASRGTPPFYGYTF.

The chain employs TRBV6-5 and TRBJ2-7, with D possibly matching TRBD2 (5 bases). The CDR3 contains 13 residues. Germline assignment: CDR1 MNHEY and CDR2 SVGAGI. Trimming shortened V by 9 bases and J by 0 bases, and 12 bases separated the two germline ends. Here the CDR3 DNA reads TGTGCCAGTTATAGAGGGTACTCCTACGAGCAGTACTTC. Protein sequence: CASYRGYSYEQYF.

This clone came up once. The chain is built from TRBV9 and TRBJ1-5; possibly TRBD1 for D (6 bases). Trimming took 4 bases from V and 7 from J, leaving 18 bases between them. The CDR3 contains 15 residues. From germline, CDR1 is SGDLS and CDR2 YYNGEE. The CDR3 here is CASSPSGQGWQPQHF. The CDR3 DNA reads as TGTGCCAGCAGCCCTAGTGGGCAGGGGTGGCAGCCCCAGCATTTT.

The chain combines TRBV5-1 with TRBJ2-7; the match to TRBD1 covers 7 bases. Germline lookup yields CDR1 SGHRS and CDR2 YFSETQ. This CDR3 contains 14 residues. Trimming at V came to 0 bases and at J to 5 bases, leaving 5 bases not matched to a gene. This chain's CDR3 is CASSLVRGRDEQYF. In DNA form, the CDR3 reads TGCGCCAGCAGCTTGGTTAGGGGGCGCGACGAGCAGTACTTC.

In this sample, this clone turned up once. The CDR3 here is CASSLRLAGETQYF. The CDR3 DNA reads as TGTGCCAGCAGTCTCCGACTAGCGGGAGAGACCCAGTACTTC. The chain links TRBV28 to TRBJ2-5; 10 positions match TRBD2. The V segment lost 5 bases and the J segment 4 bases; nucleotides outside the gene matches: 4. The CDR3 extends over 14 amino acids. Per the germline V gene, CDR1 is MDHEN and CDR2 is SYDVKM.

V is TRBV29-1 and J is TRBJ1-2; 7 bases map to TRBD1. Germline trimming cut 0 bases from V and 4 bases from J; bases unmatched to any gene: 11. Germline V gives CDR1 SQVTM, CDR2 ANQGSEA. The CDR3 loop spans 16 amino acids. The CDR3, as DNA: TGCAGCGTTGAAGATCGCGGCAGGGGGGCTCTCTATGGCTACACCTTC. Its protein is CSVEDRGRGALYGYTF. The full variable domain, rest sourced from reference TRBV29-1 and TRBJ1-2, is SAVISQKPSRDICQRGTSLTIQCQVDSQVTMMFWYRQQPGQSLTLIATANQGSEATYESGFVIDKFPISRPNLTFSTLTVSNMSPEDSSIYLCSVEDRGRGALYGYTFGSGTRLTVV.

This chain uses TRBV18 with TRBJ1-4; D might be TRBD1 (6 bases). The germline gives CDR1 KGHSH, CDR2 LQKENI. V lost 8 bases and J lost 9, with 16 bases in between. The CDR3 spans 13 residues. The CDR3 DNA reads TGTGCCAGCCGCCGGGACACATTTCAAAAACTGTTTTTT. This gives the protein CASRRDTFQKLFF. Complete variable domain (other parts from reference TRBV18 and TRBJ1-4): NAGVMQNPRHLVRRRGQEARLRCSPMKGHSHVYWYRQLPEEGLKFMVYLQKENIIDESGMPKERFSAEFPKEGPSILRIQQVVRGDSAAYFCASRRDTFQKLFFGSGTQLSVL.

This clone was detected once. The V call is TRBV5-4, the J call TRBJ2-7, with D unclear. The V end was cut by 5 bases, the J end by 0 bases, with 12 bases between. From germline, CDR1 is SGHNT and CDR2 YYREEE (reference sequence). The CDR3 length is 14 residues. CDR3 sequence reads: CASSHEANSYEQYF. The CDR3, as DNA: TGTGCCAGCAGTCACGAGGCCAACTCCTACGAGCAGTACTTC.

This clone has only one observation. The CDR3 here is CASSLYTADTEAFF. For the CDR3, the DNA is TGTGCCAGCAGTTTGTACACGGCGGACACTGAAGCTTTCTTT. The genes are TRBV28 and TRBJ1-1; D remains unclear. Germline V CDR1 and CDR2: MDHEN, SYDVKM. This CDR3 comprises 14 residues. Between the trimmed V and J ends, which lost 3 bases and 3 bases, there was a span of 11 bases.

The chain recombines TRBV12-3 or TRBV12-4 with TRBJ2-3, with unresolved D. This CDR3 is built from 11 residues. V was trimmed by 7 bases and J by 7 bases, leaving 9 bases between them. The CDR3 sequence is CASTYTNTQYF. The CDR3 DNA follows: TGTGCCAGCACCTATACCAATACGCAGTATTTT.

The rearrangement uses TRBV7-6 and TRBJ1-6; 11 nucleotides align to TRBD1. The germline V gene has CDR1 SGHVS and CDR2 FNYEAQ. The CDR3 length is 18 residues. V gave up 4 bases and J gave up 7 bases; unmatched junction bases: 12. CDR3 bases: TGTGCCAGCAGCTACGGACAGGGGGCGCGGGTGGAAAATTCACCCCTCCACTTT. Protein product: CASSYGQGARVENSPLHF.

The chain carries TRBV10-1 and TRBJ2-5; 9 bases are a match to TRBD1. V gave up 8 bases and J gave up 3 bases; unmatched junction bases: 4. Germline V gives CDR1 WNHNN, CDR2 SYGVQD (reference sequence). There are 13 residues in the CDR3. CDR3 in amino acids: CASLDRGKETQYF. The CDR3 DNA is TGCGCCAGCCTTGACAGGGGGAAAGAGACCCAGTACTTC.

The chain recombines TRBV24-1 with TRBJ2-3; TRBD2 might be the D (5 bases). Trimming removed 4 bases at V and 4 bases at J, with 17 bases between. The CDR3 runs to 16 residues. Germline V lookup: CDR1 KGHDR, CDR2 SFDVKD. The CDR3 reads CATSERLSGIADTQYF. The CDR3 bases are TGTGCCACCAGTGAGAGACTCTCCGGGATCGCAGATACGCAGTATTTT.

V usage is TRBV7-2 and J usage is TRBJ2-1, with unresolved D. The CDR3 sequence is 14 residues long. Per the germline V gene, CDR1 is SGHTA and CDR2 is FQGNSA. Trimming cost V 2 bases and J 7 bases, with 12 bases left between them. CDR3 in amino acids: CASSLILIANEQFF. DNA of the CDR3: TGTGCCAGCAGCTTAATTCTCATAGCTAATGAGCAGTTCTTC.

This chain links TRBV2 with TRBJ2-3; 9 bases fit TRBD2. V gave up 2 bases and J gave up 0 bases; unmatched junction bases: 15. The CDR3 is 20 amino acids. Germline V CDR1 and CDR2: SNHLY, FYNNEI. The DNA for the CDR3 is TGTGCCAGCAGTGAATGGCTAGCGGGAACTAAGGTGGATAGCACAGATACGCAGTATTTT. This gives the protein CASSEWLAGTKVDSTDTQYF. The full variable domain, with the rest looked up from reference TRBV2 and TRBJ2-3, is EPEVTQTPSHQVTQMGQEVILRCVPISNHLYFYWYRQILGQKVEFLVSFYNNEISEKSEIFDDQFSVERPDGSNFTLKIRSTKLEDSAMYFCASSEWLAGTKVDSTDTQYFGPGTRLTVL.

The chain joins TRBV18 to TRBJ1-1; maybe TRBD1 (5 bases). Trimming pared 5 bases from V and 4 bases from J, leaving 20 bases between. The CDR3 consists of 16 residues. Germline V gene sequence: CDR1 KGHSH, CDR2 LQKENI. The CDR3 protein is CASSISSGGRVTEAFF. CDR3 sequence (DNA): TGTGCCAGCTCAATTAGTAGCGGGGGAAGGGTCACTGAAGCTTTCTTT.

The gene calls are TRBV7-3 and TRBJ2-7, with 8 bases identical to TRBD2. The CDR3 extends over 14 amino acids. Germline V gives CDR1 SGHTA, CDR2 FQGTGA. The junction had 3 bases not matched to a gene; V was cut back by 2 bases and J by 3 bases. The CDR3 is CASSLAGGNYEQYF. CDR3 in DNA: TGTGCCAGCAGCTTAGCGGGAGGTAACTACGAGCAGTACTTC.

This clone was observed a single time. CDR3 protein: CAWAGHSAYNEQFF. The CDR3 region has the DNA TGTGCCTGGGCAGGACATTCGGCCTACAATGAGCAGTTCTTC. The chain employs TRBV30 and TRBJ2-1, with TRBD1 as a possible D gene (5 bases). V shed 5 bases and J shed 2 bases, with 13 bases lying between them. The germline gives CDR1 GTSNPN, CDR2 SVGIG (reference sequence). The CDR3 contains 14 residues.

The chain carries TRBV27 and TRBJ1-2; no clear D. CDR1 MNHEY and CDR2 SMNVEV come from the germline V gene (reference sequence). The CDR3 extends over 13 amino acids. The V and J ends lost 2 bases and 0 bases respectively, with 4 bases between them. As DNA, the CDR3 is TGTGCCAGCAGTTTACAGGCTAACTATGGCTACACCTTC. It is translated as CASSLQANYGYTF.

The chain carries TRBV4-3 and TRBJ1-2, with a tentative D call TRBD1 (6 bases). V dropped 0 bases and J dropped 7 bases, with 12 bases sitting between them. CDR3 length: 14 residues. The germline CDR1 and CDR2 sequences are LGHNA and YSLEER. The CDR3 DNA follows: TGCGCCAGCAGCCAAGATTCGACAGGAGGTGGCTACACCTTC. Its translation is CASSQDSTGGGYTF.

This clone has only a few counts. The CDR3, as DNA: TGCAGTGCTAGTCCCGTGGGGCTAGCGGGAGTAAATGAGCAGTTCTTC. Protein: CSASPVGLAGVNEQFF. V usage is TRBV20-1 and J usage is TRBJ2-1; 10 bases match TRBD2. Germline CDR1 is DFQATT and CDR2 is SNEGSKA (reference sequence). The CDR3 has 16 amino acids. V was clipped by 3 bases and J by 7 bases; unmatched bases: 12.